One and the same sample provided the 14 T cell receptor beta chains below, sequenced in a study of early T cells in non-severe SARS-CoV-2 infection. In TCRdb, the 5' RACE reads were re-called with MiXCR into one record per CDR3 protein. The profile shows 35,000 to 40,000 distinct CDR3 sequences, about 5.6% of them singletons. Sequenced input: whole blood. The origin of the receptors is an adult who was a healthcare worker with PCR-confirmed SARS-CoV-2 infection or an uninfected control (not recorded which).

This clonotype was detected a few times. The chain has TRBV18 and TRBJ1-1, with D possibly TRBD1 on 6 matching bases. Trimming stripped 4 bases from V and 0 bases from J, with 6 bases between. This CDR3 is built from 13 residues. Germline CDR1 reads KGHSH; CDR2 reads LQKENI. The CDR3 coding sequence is TGTGCCAGCTCACGGACAGTGAACACTGAAGCTTTCTTT. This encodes CASSRTVNTEAFF.

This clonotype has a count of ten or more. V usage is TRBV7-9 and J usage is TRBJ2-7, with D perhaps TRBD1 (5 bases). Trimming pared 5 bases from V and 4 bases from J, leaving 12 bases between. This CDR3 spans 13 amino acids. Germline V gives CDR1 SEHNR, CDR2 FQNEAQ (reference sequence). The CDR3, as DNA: TGTGCCAGCAGCGCTCCAAAGGGGTACGAGCAGTACTTC. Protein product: CASSAPKGYEQYF.

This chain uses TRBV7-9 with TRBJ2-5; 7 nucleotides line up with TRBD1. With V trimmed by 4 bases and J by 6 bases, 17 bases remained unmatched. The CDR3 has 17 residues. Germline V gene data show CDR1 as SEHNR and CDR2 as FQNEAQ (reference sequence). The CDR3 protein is CASSSTGSAEAPQTQYF. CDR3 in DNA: TGTGCCAGCAGCTCGACAGGGTCGGCGGAGGCCCCCCAGACCCAGTACTTC.

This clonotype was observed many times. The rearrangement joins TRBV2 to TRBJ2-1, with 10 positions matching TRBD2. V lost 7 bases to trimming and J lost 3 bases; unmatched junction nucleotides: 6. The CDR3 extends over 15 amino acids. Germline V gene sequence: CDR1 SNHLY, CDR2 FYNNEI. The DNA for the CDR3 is TGTGCCAGCAAGTCCGGGACTAGCGTCTACAATGAGCAGTTCTTC. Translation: CASKSGTSVYNEQFF. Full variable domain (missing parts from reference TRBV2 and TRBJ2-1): EPEVTQTPSHQVTQMGQEVILRCVPISNHLYFYWYRQILGQKVEFLVSFYNNEISEKSEIFDDQFSVERPDGSNFTLKIRSTKLEDSAMYFCASKSGTSVYNEQFFGPGTRLTVL.

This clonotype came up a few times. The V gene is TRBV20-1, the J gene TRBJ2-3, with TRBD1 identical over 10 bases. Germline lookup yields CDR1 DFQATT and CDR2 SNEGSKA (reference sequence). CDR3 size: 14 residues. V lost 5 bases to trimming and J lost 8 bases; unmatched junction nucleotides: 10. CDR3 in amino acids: CSALGQGGTSTQYF. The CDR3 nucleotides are TGCAGTGCTTTAGGACAGGGGGGAACGAGTACGCAGTATTTT.

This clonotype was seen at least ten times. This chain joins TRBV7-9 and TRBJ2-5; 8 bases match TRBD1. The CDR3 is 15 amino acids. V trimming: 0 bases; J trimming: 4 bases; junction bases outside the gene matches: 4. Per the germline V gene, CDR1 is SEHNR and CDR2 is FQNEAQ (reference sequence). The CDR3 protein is CASSLAVTGGETQYF. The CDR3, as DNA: TGTGCCAGCAGCTTAGCGGTAACAGGGGGAGAGACCCAGTACTTC.

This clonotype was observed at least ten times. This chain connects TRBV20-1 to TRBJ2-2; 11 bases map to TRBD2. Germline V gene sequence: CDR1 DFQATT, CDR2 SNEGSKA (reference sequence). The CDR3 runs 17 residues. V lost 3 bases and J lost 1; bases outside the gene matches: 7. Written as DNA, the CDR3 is TGCAGTGCTAGTCGCACTAGCGGGGGAGGGAACACCGGGGAGCTGTTTTTT. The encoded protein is CSASRTSGGGNTGELFF.

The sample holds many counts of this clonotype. CDR3 nucleotide sequence: TGCAGTGCTAAAGCTGCAGGGGGCGCTTACAATGAGCAGTTCTTC. Translating gives CSAKAAGGAYNEQFF. The chain couples TRBV20-1 to TRBJ2-1; 8 bases map to TRBD1. CDR3 length equals 15 residues. J gave up 4 bases and V 4 bases, and 9 bases lay outside the gene matches. Germline CDR1 reads DFQATT; CDR2 reads SNEGSKA (reference sequence).

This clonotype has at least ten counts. The CDR3 coding sequence is TGTGCCCGTGACACCGACTATGGCTACACCTTC. Translating gives CARDTDYGYTF. V is TRBV30 and J is TRBJ1-2; no reliable D call. The CDR3 contains 11 residues. The V gene's germline CDR1 is GTSNPN and CDR2 SVGIG (reference sequence). V was pared by 8 bases and J by 3 bases, with 10 bases between.

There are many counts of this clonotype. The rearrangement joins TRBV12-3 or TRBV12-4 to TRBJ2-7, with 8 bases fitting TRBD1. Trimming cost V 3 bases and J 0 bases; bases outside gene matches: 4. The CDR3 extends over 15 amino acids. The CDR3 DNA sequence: TGTGCCAGCAGTTTTTGGGGACAGGCCTCCTACGAGCAGTACTTC. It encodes CASSFWGQASYEQYF.

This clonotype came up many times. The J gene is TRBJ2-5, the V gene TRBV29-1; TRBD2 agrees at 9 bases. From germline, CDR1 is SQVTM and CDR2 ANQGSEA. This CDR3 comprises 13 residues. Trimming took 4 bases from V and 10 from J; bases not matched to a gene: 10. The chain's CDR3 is CSVVAGGFPIQYF. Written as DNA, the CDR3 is TGCAGCGTTGTGGCGGGGGGGTTCCCTATCCAGTACTTC.

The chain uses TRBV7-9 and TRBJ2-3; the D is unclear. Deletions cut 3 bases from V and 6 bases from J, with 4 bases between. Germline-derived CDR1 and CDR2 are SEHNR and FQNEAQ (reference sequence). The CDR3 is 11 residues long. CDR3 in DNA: TGTGCCAGCAGCTTCCCGGATACGCAGTATTTT. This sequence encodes CASSFPDTQYF.

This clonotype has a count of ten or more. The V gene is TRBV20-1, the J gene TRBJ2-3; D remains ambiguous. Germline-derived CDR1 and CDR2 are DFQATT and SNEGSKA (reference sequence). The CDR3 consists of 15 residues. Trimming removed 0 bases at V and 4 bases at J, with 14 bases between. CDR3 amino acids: CSARDPVLPPDTQYF. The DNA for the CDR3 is TGCAGTGCTAGAGATCCCGTCCTACCCCCAGATACGCAGTATTTT.

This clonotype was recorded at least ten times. The CDR3 region is CASSPRANEQFF. The CDR3 coding sequence is TGTGCCAGCAGCCCTCGAGCCAATGAGCAGTTCTTC. V gene TRBV6-2 or TRBV6-3 combines with J gene TRBJ2-1; D is ambiguous. Between the trimmed V and J ends, which lost 6 bases and 6 bases, there was a span of 9 bases. This CDR3 has 12 residues. Germline V gene data show CDR1 as MNHEY and CDR2 as SVGEGT.